This TCR beta chain was captured by sequencing in a study of blood T cell repertoires in COVID-19. The V segment lost 4 bases and the J segment 6 bases; nucleotides outside the gene matches: 7. Germline V gene data show CDR1 as PRHDT and CDR2 as FYEKMQ (reference sequence). The CDR3 is 15 amino acids. The study counted Cohort 3 donors as recovered given two negative PCRs, clearance, or symptom resolution. Sequencing was performed with immunoSEQ multiplex PCR; in TCRdb, only in-frame clones are kept and a portion is missing. The profile covers about 200,000 clones, with roughly 85% appearing a single time and roughly 20% taken by the ten largest.

This TCR was recovered from a man between 35 and 55 years old who had recovered from COVID-19. The sample taken for sequencing was PBMCs or T cells enriched from blood (not recorded which). This chain uses TRBV13 with TRBJ2-2, with 8 positions matching TRBD1. CDR3 protein: CASSSDRAWAGELFF. DNA of the CDR3: TGTGCCAGCAGCTCGGACAGGGCGTGGGCCGGGGAGCTGTTTTTT.